This TCR beta chain emerged from a study of blood T cell repertoires in COVID-19. Study in general: T cells, B-cell-depleted T cells, or PBMCs supplied cDNA or gDNA.

Germline loops: CDR1 GTSNPN, CDR2 SVGIG (reference sequence). The CDR3 runs 13 residues. Trimming removed 3 bases from V and 8 bases from J, with 13 bases in between. Some clones are missing from TCRdb's copy, which holds only in-frame ones; the method was immunoSEQ multiplex PCR. There are 120,000 or so clones in the sample; 79% occur only once, and about 40% lies in the top ten. Sequencing used peripheral blood. This clonotype was sampled from a man in his forties or fifties with active or convalescent COVID-19. The rearrangement uses TRBV30 and TRBJ1-4, with D possibly being TRBD1 (6 bases). CDR3 protein: CAWRQGTGEKLFF. In nucleotides, the CDR3 is TGTGCCTGGAGGCAGGGGACGGGCGAAAAACTGTTTTTT.